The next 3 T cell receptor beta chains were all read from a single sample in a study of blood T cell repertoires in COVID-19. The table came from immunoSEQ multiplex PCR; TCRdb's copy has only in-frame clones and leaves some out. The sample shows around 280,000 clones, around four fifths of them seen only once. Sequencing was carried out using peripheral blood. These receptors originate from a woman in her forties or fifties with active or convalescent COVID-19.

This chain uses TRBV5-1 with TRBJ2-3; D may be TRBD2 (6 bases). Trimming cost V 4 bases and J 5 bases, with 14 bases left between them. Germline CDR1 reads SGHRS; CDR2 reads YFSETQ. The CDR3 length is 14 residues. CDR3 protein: CASSDSSGGDTQYF. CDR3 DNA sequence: TGCGCCAGCAGCGACTCTTCCGGGGGAGATACGCAGTATTTT.

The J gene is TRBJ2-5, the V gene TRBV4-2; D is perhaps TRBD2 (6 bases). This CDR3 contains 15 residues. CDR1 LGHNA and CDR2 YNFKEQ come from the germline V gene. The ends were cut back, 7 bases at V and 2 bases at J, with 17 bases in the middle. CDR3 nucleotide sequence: TGTGCCAGCACCACAAGGTGGCGGGATCAAGAGACCCAGTACTTC. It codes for CASTTRWRDQETQYF.

The CDR3 DNA sequence: TGTGCCAGCAGTGATGGGACAGGGGGTACTGAAGCTTTCTTT. Protein sequence: CASSDGTGGTEAFF. The V gene is TRBV2, the J gene TRBJ1-1; TRBD1 aligns across 11 bases. V was clipped by 3 bases and J by 5 bases; unmatched bases: 2. This CDR3 is 14 amino acids long. Germline V CDR1 and CDR2: SNHLY, FYNNEI. The variable domain in full, with the rest retrieved from reference TRBV2 and TRBJ1-1, is EPEVTQTPSHQVTQMGQEVILRCVPISNHLYFYWYRQILGQKVEFLVSFYNNEISEKSEIFDDQFSVERPDGSNFTLKIRSTKLEDSAMYFCASSDGTGGTEAFFGQGTRLTVV.